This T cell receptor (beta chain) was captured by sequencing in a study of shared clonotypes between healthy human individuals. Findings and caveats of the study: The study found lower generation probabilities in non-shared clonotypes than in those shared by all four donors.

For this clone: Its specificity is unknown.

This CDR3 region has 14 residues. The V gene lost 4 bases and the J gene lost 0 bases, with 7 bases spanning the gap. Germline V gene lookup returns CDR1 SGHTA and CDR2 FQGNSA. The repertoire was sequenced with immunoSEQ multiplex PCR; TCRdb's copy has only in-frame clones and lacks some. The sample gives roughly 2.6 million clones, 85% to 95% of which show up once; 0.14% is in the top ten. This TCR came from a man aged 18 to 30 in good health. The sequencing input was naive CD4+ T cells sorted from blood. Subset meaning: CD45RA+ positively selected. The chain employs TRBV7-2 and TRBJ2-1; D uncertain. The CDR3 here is CASSYDNSYNEQFF. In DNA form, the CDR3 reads TGTGCCAGCAGCTACGACAACTCCTACAATGAGCAGTTCTTC.